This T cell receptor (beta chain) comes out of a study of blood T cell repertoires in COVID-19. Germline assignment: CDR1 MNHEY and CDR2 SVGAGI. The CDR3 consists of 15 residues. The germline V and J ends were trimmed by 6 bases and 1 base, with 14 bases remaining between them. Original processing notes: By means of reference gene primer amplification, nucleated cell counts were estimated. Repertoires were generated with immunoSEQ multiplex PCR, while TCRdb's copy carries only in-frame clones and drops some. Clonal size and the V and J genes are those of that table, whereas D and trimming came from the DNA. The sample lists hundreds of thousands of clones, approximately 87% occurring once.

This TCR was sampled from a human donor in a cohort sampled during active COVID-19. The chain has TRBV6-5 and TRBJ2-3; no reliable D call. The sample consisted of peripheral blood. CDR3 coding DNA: TGTGCCAGCAGATTAGACACGCCTGGCACAGATACGCAGTATTTT. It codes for CASRLDTPGTDTQYF.